The clone carrying this TCR beta chain was seen only a few times. The antigen is undetermined. The CDR3 runs 16 residues. J gave up 4 bases and V 7 bases, and 13 bases lay outside the gene matches. Germline assignment: CDR1 MNHNY and CDR2 SVGAGI (reference sequence). Primers used in a second PCR of roughly 6 to 12 cycles were a sample-barcoded 5' primer and a J-beta primer mix. TCRdb reprocessed the 5' RACE reads with MiXCR, giving one entry per CDR3 protein. The data contain over 1,300,000 distinct CDR3 sequences, approximately 60% of them singletons. The study isolated at least 6.5 million PBMCs from each sample. The data originate from a study of blood T cells in healthy people across ages. Study-level information: Using template switching, researchers captured about one barcoded beta molecule for each two T cells.

Study outcomes and limitations: CMV status of donors was unknown, possibly confounding expanded clonotype changes. With naive T cell percentage, TCR beta diversity showed a strong correlation.

The gene calls are TRBV6-6 and TRBJ1-2; 9 nucleotides align to TRBD1. The specimen was blood. The sequence was collected from a young man in good health. As DNA, the CDR3 is TGTGCCAGCATCAGTTCCACAGGGGGCGCGGGCTATGGCTACACCTTC. It is translated as CASISSTGGAGYGYTF.